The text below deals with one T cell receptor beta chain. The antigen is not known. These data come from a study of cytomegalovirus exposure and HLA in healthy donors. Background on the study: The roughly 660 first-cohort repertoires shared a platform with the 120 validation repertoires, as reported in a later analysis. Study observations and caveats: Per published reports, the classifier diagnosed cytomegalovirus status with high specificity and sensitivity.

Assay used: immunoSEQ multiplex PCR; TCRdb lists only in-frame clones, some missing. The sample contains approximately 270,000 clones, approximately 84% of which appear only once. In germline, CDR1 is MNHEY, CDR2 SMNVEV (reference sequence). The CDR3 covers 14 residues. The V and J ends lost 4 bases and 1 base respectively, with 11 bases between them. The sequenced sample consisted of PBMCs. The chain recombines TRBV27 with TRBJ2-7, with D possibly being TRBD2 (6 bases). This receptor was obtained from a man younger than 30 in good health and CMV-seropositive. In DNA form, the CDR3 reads TGTGCCAGCAGTTCCTATAGCGGATCCTACGAGCAGTACTTC. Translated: CASSSYSGSYEQYF.